This TCR beta chain comes out of a study of CD8 T cells in Susac syndrome. Study in general: At blood draw, Susac syndrome patients were therapy-naive, on corticosteroids, or on intravenous immunoglobulin alone.

Roughly 0.45 to 1 ug RNA was reverse transcribed with random hexamers. The CDR3 of TCR beta was amplified by immunoSEQ multiplex PCR across 54 Vbeta and 13 Jbeta. TCRdb itself ran the immunoSEQ multiplex PCR reads through MiXCR, one entry per CDR3 protein. Of about 240,000 distinct CDR3 sequences listed, about 96% are singletons. Purification of the CD8+ and CD4+ T cells relied on negative isolation, and TEMRA cells underwent FACS enrichment. V was shortened by 2 bases and J by 9 bases, with 9 bases between the two germline ends. The germline gives CDR1 MRHNA, CDR2 SNTAGT. The CDR3 is made up of 12 amino acids.

V gene TRBV6-4 combines with J gene TRBJ2-3, with TRBD2 as a possible D gene (5 bases). This sequence was found in a human donor with Susac syndrome. Sequenced sample: CD4+ T cells from PBMCs. CDR3: CASSDPPGTQYF. The CDR3 DNA follows: TGTGCCAGCAGTGACCCCCCGGGGACGCAGTATTTT.